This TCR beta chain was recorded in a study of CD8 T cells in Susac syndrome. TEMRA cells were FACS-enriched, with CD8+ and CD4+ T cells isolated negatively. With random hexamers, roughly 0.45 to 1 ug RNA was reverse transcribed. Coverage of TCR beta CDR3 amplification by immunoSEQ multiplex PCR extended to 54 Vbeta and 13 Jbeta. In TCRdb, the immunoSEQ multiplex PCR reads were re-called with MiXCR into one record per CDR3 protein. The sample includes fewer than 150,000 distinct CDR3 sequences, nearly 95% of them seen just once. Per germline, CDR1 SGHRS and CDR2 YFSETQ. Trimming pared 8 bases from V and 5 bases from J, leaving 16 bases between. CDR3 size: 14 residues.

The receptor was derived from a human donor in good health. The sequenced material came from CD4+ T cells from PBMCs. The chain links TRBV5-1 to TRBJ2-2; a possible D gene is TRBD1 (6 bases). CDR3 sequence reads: CASTRGDRTGELFF. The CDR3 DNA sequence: TGCGCCAGTACCAGGGGTGATCGGACCGGGGAGCTGTTTTTT.